The 22 T cell receptor beta chains listed next were all sequenced from one sample in a study of cytomegalovirus exposure and HLA in healthy donors. Primers included in the PCR were 60 Vbeta and 13 Jbeta primers. The protocol was immunoSEQ multiplex PCR, while the TCRdb copy is restricted to in-frame clones and leaves out a portion. Of roughly 100,000 clones detected, 69% appear once; the ten largest clones hold approximately 3%. The source material was PBMCs. The receptors stem from a man aged 25 to 45 in good health and CMV-seronegative.

The chain joins TRBV7-2 to TRBJ2-1; D not resolved. Trimming took 1 base from V and 6 from J, leaving 10 bases between them. CDR3 length: 14 residues. The germline gives CDR1 SGHTA, CDR2 FQGNSA. In nucleotides, the CDR3 is TGTGCCAGCAGCTTAGTGGCCCATACCAATGAGCAGTTCTTC. It is translated as CASSLVAHTNEQFF.

This clone occurred a few times. This rearrangement joins TRBV7-2 to TRBJ2-3, with TRBD2 matching over 11 bases. J lost 2 bases, V lost 2 bases, and 9 bases had no gene match. This CDR3 spans 18 amino acids. Germline V gene data show CDR1 as SGHTA and CDR2 as FQGNSA. CDR3 sequence: CASSLRASSGRNTDTQYF. The CDR3 bases are TGTGCCAGCAGCTTAAGAGCTTCTAGCGGGAGGAACACAGATACGCAGTATTTT.

This chain connects TRBV14 to TRBJ2-2, with D tentatively TRBD2 (6 bases). The CDR3 is 14 residues long. The germline V and J ends were trimmed by 3 bases and 1 base, with 6 bases remaining between them. The germline gives CDR1 SGHDN, CDR2 FVKESK. The CDR3 DNA follows: TGTGCCAGCAGCCAGGGACTGAACACCGGGGAGCTGTTTTTT. It translates to CASSQGLNTGELFF.

This chain uses TRBV6-7 with TRBJ1-5, with 7 bases aligning to TRBD1. TRBV6-7 has ORF status, its function being uncertain. This CDR3 is 19 amino acids long. The ends lost 0 bases at V and 2 bases at J; junction bases unmatched: 13. The CDR3: CASSYSPPGTEGGNQPQHF. The CDR3 DNA reads TGTGCCAGCAGTTACTCTCCGCCCGGGACAGAGGGGGGCAATCAGCCCCAGCATTTT.

The CDR3, as DNA: TGTGCCAGCAGTGAACGAGGACAGGTCTACAATGAGCAGTTCTTC. It encodes CASSERGQVYNEQFF. V is TRBV2 and J is TRBJ2-1; the match to TRBD1 covers 7 bases. Germline loops: CDR1 SNHLY, CDR2 FYNNEI. This CDR3 has 15 residues. J was trimmed by 3 bases and V by 2 bases; bases with no gene match: 4.

CDR3 in DNA: TGCGCCAGCAGCTTTAGTGCGGGTGCGACTGAAGCTTTCTTT. Protein sequence: CASSFSAGATEAFF. The J gene is TRBJ1-1, the V gene TRBV5-1; D gene uncertain. Trimming shortened V by 2 bases and J by 5 bases, and 13 bases separated the two germline ends. Germline V gives CDR1 SGHRS, CDR2 YFSETQ. The CDR3 runs to 14 residues.

The chain is built from TRBV10-3 and TRBJ2-7, with 7 bases lining up with TRBD1. The CDR3 is made up of 14 amino acids. The V gene's germline CDR1 is ENHRY and CDR2 SYGVKD. V lost 5 bases and J lost 3; bases outside the gene matches: 7. The CDR3 DNA reads TGTGCCATCAGTTCCGGGACAGATTACTACGAGCAGTACTTC. The encoded protein is CAISSGTDYYEQYF.

V gene TRBV2 combines with J gene TRBJ2-7, with 9 bases fitting TRBD1. The CDR3 length is 15 residues. Per the germline V gene, CDR1 is SNHLY and CDR2 is FYNNEI. The junction had 9 bases not matched to a gene; V was cut back by 4 bases and J by 5 bases. The CDR3 protein is CASSARRTGGNEQYF. CDR3 sequence (DNA): TGTGCCAGCAGTGCCAGGAGAACAGGGGGCAACGAGCAGTACTTC.

This clone was seen once. V gene TRBV7-2 combines with J gene TRBJ1-5; 10 bases map to TRBD1. The CDR3 is 19 amino acids. J was trimmed by 1 base and V by 5 bases; bases with no gene match: 14. CDR1 is SGHTA, CDR2 FQGNSA, per germline. The CDR3 sequence is CASSLSSGTGVESNQPQHF. CDR3 DNA: TGTGCCAGCAGCCTAAGCTCTGGGACAGGGGTGGAGAGCAATCAGCCCCAGCATTTT.

This chain joins TRBV7-2 and TRBJ1-4, with 7 positions matching TRBD1. V was pared by 5 bases and J by 3 bases, with 6 bases of the junction left unmatched. The CDR3 has 15 amino acids. Germline CDR1 SGHTA, CDR2 FQGNSA. The CDR3 loop is CASSQLQGANEKLFF. The CDR3 DNA reads as TGTGCCAGCAGCCAATTGCAGGGGGCTAATGAAAAACTGTTTTTT.

The genes are TRBV2 and TRBJ1-5; D unclear. Germline CDR1 reads SNHLY; CDR2 reads FYNNEI. V was shortened by 4 bases and J by 6 bases, with 7 bases between the two germline ends. The length of the CDR3 is 12 residues. The CDR3 DNA reads TGTGCCAGCAGTGGAGAGTCTCAGCCCCAGCATTTT. Residues: CASSGESQPQHF.

The V and J genes are TRBV6-6 and TRBJ2-3; perhaps TRBD1 as D (5 bases). From germline, CDR1 is MNHNY and CDR2 SVGAGI (reference sequence). V was pared by 2 bases and J by 4 bases, with 13 bases between. This CDR3 is 15 amino acids long. The CDR3 DNA follows: TGTGCCAGCAGTTACCTGGCAGGGTCGGCAGATACGCAGTATTTT. It encodes CASSYLAGSADTQYF.

The gene calls are TRBV6-1 and TRBJ1-4; D uncertain. The V and J ends lost 6 bases and 3 bases respectively, with 11 bases between them. Germline loops: CDR1 MNHNS, CDR2 SASEGT. The CDR3 runs 14 residues. CDR3 coding DNA: TGTGCCAGCAGCCTAGTTTTAGCTAATGAAAAACTGTTTTTT. Translating it yields CASSLVLANEKLFF.

For the CDR3, the DNA is TGTGCCAGCAGCTTAAAGGGGGGGGGACAGGGGAACACCGGGGAGCTGTTTTTT. This gives the protein CASSLKGGGQGNTGELFF. This sequence joins TRBV7-3 and TRBJ2-2; 9 bases fit TRBD1. This CDR3 comprises 18 residues. Losses at the gene ends were 1 base for V and 1 base for J; bases not matched to a gene: 7. Germline CDR1 reads SGHTA; CDR2 reads FQGTGA.

This clone was detected only a few times. The rearrangement links TRBV6-1 to TRBJ1-1; D remains unclear. CDR3 size: 14 residues. Germline loops: CDR1 MNHNS, CDR2 SASEGT. Trimming pared 7 bases from V and 4 bases from J, leaving 16 bases between. CDR3 sequence (DNA): TGTGCCAGCAACGAACCCCGTTCGGGCACTGAAGCTTTCTTT. Translation gives CASNEPRSGTEAFF.

The V call is TRBV13, the J call TRBJ2-2; 10 bases fit TRBD2. Germline CDR1 PRHDT, CDR2 FYEKMQ (reference sequence). The CDR3 consists of 16 residues. V dropped 5 bases and J dropped 4; count of bases not matched to a gene: 7. The CDR3 DNA follows: TGTGCCAGCAGCCCCAGGACTAGCGGTAGCACCGGGGAGCTGTTTTTT. Translated: CASSPRTSGSTGELFF.

In regard to this clone: This specimen includes other DNA sequences encoding the same CDR3. The chain carries TRBV9 and TRBJ2-1; D might be TRBD2 (5 bases). V dropped 0 bases and J dropped 4 bases, with 8 bases sitting between them. The CDR3 consists of 14 residues. CDR1 and CDR2 from the germline V gene are SGDLS and YYNGEE. The CDR3 sequence is CASSVGGGYNEQFF. CDR3 nucleotides: TGTGCCAGCAGCGTAGGAGGAGGATACAATGAGCAGTTCTTC. The whole variable domain, filled in from reference TRBV9 and TRBJ2-1, reads DSGVTQTPKHLITATGQRVTLRCSPRSGDLSVYWYQQSLDQGLQFLIQYYNGEERAKGNILERFSAQQFPDLHSELNLSSLELGDSALYFCASSVGGGYNEQFFGPGTRLTVL.

The V call is TRBV28, the J call TRBJ2-3; TRBD2 matches at 11 bases. With V trimmed by 6 bases and J by 3 bases, 2 bases remained unmatched. The CDR3 spans 14 residues. Germline V CDR1 and CDR2: MDHEN, SYDVKM. The CDR3 protein is CASRTSGRTDTQYF. The CDR3 region has the DNA TGTGCCAGCAGAACTAGCGGGAGAACAGATACGCAGTATTTT.

As to this clone: At the DNA level, this CDR3 is encoded by other sequences in the same sample as well. The chain joins TRBV9 to TRBJ2-5; D may be TRBD2 (7 bases). CDR1 is SGDLS and CDR2 is YYNGEE in the germline V gene. Trimming left V 0 bases short and J 5 bases short, with 11 bases between. The CDR3 spans 14 residues. CDR3 DNA: TGTGCCAGCAGCGTAGGTGGGAGGGGGGAGACCCAGTACTTC. Translated, it gives CASSVGGRGETQYF.

This clone was detected once. The chain recombines TRBV5-1 with TRBJ1-2; the D gene is possibly TRBD1 (6 bases). The germline CDR1 and CDR2 sequences are SGHRS and YFSETQ. Trimming took 3 bases from V and 5 from J, leaving 14 bases between them. The CDR3 consists of 14 residues. CDR3 nucleotide sequence: TGCGCCAGCAGCTCATGGGGACAAGGATATGGCTACACCTTC. Its translation is CASSSWGQGYGYTF.

The CDR3 nucleotides read TGTGCCAGCAGCTTCACCGGGACAGGGAACACTGAAGCTTTCTTT. Protein sequence: CASSFTGTGNTEAFF. This chain connects TRBV7-9 to TRBJ1-1; 8 bases agree with TRBD1. With V trimmed by 3 bases and J by 1 base, 4 bases remained unmatched. This CDR3 region has 15 residues. Germline V gene lookup returns CDR1 SEHNR and CDR2 FQNEAQ (reference sequence). Together with reference TRBV7-9 and TRBJ1-1, the CDR3 gives the full variable domain: DTGVSQNPRHKITKRGQNVTFRCDPISEHNRLYWYRQTLGQGPEFLTYFQNEAQLEKSRLLSDRFSAERPKGSFSTLEIQRTEQGDSAMYLCASSFTGTGNTEAFFGQGTRLTVV.

The V and J genes are TRBV4-2 and TRBJ1-5; no clear D gene. Per the germline V gene, CDR1 is LGHNA and CDR2 is YNFKEQ. This CDR3 contains 15 residues. V gave up 3 bases and J gave up 4 bases, with 13 bases separating them. The CDR3 bases are TGTGCCAGCAGCCACGAGGGCCGGGAAAATCAGCCCCAGCATTTT. It encodes CASSHEGRENQPQHF.